This T cell receptor beta chain was profiled in a study of CD8 T cells in Susac syndrome. TCR beta from blood CD8+ and CD4+ T cells was sequenced. As controls, healthy donors matched for age and sex were used. Bulk CD8+ and CD4+ cells came from magnetic negative isolation; CD8+ TEMRA by FACS. Reverse transcription used about 0.45 to 1 ug RNA and random hexamers. Amplification of TCR beta CDR3 by immunoSEQ multiplex PCR spanned 54 Vbeta and 13 Jbeta. A single record per CDR3 protein comes from TCRdb applying MiXCR to the immunoSEQ multiplex PCR reads. The table lists some 200,000 distinct CDR3 sequences, about 95% of them singletons. CDR1 is GTSNPN, CDR2 SVGIG, per germline (reference sequence). V lost 5 bases, J lost 5 bases, and 2 bases lay in between. The CDR3 extends over 9 amino acids.

The receptor was isolated from a human donor in good health. The genes are TRBV30 and TRBJ2-3; no clear D. Sequenced: CD4+ T cells from PBMCs. The CDR3 nucleotides read TGTGCCTGGGGAGATACGCAGTATTTT. Its protein is CAWGDTQYF.